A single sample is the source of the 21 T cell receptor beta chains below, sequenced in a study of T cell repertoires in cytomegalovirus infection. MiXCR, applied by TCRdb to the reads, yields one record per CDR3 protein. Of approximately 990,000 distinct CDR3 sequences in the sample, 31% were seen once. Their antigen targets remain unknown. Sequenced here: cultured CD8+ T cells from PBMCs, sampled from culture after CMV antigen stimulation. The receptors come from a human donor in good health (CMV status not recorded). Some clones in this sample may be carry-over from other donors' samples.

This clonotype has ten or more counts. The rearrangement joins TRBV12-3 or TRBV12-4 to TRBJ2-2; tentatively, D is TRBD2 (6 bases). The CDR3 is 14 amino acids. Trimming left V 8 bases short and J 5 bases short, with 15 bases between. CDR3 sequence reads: CASLRDPVTGELFF. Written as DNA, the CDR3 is TGTGCCAGCTTGCGGGACCCGGTGACCGGGGAGCTGTTTTTT.

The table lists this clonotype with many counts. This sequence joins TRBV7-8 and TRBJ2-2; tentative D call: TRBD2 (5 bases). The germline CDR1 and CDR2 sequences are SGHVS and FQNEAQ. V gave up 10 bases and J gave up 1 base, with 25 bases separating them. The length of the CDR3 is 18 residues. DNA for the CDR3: TGTGCCATCCGCCACGGGGTCTTCGTTTTTGGGAACACCGGGGAGCTGTTTTTT. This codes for CAIRHGVFVFGNTGELFF.

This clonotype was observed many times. CDR3 DNA: TGTGCCAGCAGCTTGTGGCAAGAGACCCAGTACTTC. Translating it yields CASSLWQETQYF. This chain uses TRBV7-9 with TRBJ2-5; D gene ambiguous. The CDR3 has 12 residues. The germline CDR1 and CDR2 sequences are SEHNR and FQNEAQ (reference sequence). Trimming took 3 bases from V and 2 from J, leaving 4 bases between them.

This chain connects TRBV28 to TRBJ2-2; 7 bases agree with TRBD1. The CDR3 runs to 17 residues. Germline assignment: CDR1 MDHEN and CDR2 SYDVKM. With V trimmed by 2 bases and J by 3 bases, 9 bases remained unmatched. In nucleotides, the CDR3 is TGTGCCAGCAGTTTAGGGACAGCGAAGAGTTACACCGGGGAGCTGTTTTTT. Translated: CASSLGTAKSYTGELFF.

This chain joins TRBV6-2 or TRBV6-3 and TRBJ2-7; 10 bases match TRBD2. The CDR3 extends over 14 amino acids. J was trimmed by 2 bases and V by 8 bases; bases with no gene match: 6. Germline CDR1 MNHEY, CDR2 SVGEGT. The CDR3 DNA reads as TGTGCCAGCGAAGAAGGACTAGCGGCCTACGAGCAGTACTTC. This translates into CASEEGLAAYEQYF.

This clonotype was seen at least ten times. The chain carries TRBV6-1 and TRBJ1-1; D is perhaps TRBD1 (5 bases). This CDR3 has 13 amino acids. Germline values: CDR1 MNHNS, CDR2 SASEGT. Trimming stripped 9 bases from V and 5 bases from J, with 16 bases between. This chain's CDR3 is CASRFEGRTEAFF. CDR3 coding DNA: TGTGCCAGTCGATTCGAGGGGAGGACTGAAGCTTTCTTT.

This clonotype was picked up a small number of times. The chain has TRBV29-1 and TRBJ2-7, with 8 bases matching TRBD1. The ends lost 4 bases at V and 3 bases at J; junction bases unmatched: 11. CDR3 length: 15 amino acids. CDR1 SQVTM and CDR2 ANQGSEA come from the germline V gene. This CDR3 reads CSVGERTGRNYEQYF. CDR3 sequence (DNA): TGCAGCGTTGGGGAACGGACAGGGAGGAACTACGAGCAGTACTTC.

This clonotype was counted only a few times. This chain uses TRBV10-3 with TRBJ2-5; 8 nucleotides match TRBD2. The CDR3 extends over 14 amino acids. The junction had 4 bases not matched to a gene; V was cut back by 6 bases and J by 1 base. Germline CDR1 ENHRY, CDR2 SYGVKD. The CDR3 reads CAIRNGGAQETQYF. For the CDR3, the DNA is TGTGCCATCAGGAACGGGGGGGCCCAAGAGACCCAGTACTTC.

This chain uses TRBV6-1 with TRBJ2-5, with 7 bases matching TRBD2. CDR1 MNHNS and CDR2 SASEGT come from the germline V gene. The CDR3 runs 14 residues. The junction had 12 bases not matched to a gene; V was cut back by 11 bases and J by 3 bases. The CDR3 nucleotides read TGTGCCTCTGTTGGGGCGGGGGAGGAAGAGACCCAGTACTTC. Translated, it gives CASVGAGEEETQYF.

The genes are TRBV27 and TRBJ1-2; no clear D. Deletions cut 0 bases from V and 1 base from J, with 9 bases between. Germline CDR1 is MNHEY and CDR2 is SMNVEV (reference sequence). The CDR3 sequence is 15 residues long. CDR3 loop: CASSLSGSFNYGYTF. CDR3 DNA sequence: TGTGCCAGCAGTTTATCGGGCAGTTTTAACTATGGCTACACCTTC.

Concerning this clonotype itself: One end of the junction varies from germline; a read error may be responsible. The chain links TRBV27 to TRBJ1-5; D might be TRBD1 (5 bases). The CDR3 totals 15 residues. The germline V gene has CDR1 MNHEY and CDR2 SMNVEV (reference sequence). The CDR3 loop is CVSSQGGSSNQPQHF. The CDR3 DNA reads TGTGTCAGCAGTCAGGGAGGGTCGAGCAATCAGCCCCAGCATTTT.

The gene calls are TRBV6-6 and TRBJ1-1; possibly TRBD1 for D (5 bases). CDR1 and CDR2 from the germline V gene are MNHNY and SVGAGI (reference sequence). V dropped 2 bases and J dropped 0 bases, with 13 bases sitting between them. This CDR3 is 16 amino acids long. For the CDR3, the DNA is TGTGCCAGCAGTTACAACAAAGGGGCATTGAACACTGAAGCTTTCTTT. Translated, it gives CASSYNKGALNTEAFF.

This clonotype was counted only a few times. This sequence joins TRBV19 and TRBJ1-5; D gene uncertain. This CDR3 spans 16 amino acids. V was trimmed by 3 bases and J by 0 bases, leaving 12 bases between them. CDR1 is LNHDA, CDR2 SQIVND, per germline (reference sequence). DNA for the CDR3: TGTGCCAGTAGTATCGGTCCACAGAGTAGCAATCAGCCCCAGCATTTT. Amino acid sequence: CASSIGPQSSNQPQHF.

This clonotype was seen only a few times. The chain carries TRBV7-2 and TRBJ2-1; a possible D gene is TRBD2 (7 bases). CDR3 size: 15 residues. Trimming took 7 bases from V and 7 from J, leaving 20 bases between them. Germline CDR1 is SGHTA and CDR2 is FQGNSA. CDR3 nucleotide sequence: TGTGCCAGCATTACTCACGGGGGGCCCCCTAATGAGCAGTTCTTC. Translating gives CASITHGGPPNEQFF.

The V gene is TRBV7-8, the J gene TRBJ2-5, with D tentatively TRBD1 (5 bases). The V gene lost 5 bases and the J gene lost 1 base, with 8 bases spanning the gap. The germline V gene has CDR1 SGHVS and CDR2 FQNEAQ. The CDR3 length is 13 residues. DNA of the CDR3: TGTGCCAGCAGCGACAGTCTCCAAGAGACCCAGTACTTC. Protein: CASSDSLQETQYF.

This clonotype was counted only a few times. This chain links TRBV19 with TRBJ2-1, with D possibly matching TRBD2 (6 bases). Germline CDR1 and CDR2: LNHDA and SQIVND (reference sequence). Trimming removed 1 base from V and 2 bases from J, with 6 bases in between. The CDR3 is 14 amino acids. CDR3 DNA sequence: TGTGCCAGTAGTATAGGGGAGGCCTACAATGAGCAGTTCTTC. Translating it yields CASSIGEAYNEQFF.

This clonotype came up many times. CDR3 protein: CASSRGGDGYTF. DNA for the CDR3: TGTGCCAGCAGCCGCGGGGGGGACGGCTACACCTTC. The chain joins TRBV27 to TRBJ1-2; a possible D gene is TRBD1 (5 bases). Trimming pared 6 bases from V and 8 bases from J, leaving 13 bases between. The germline V gene has CDR1 MNHEY and CDR2 SMNVEV (reference sequence). The CDR3 spans 12 residues.

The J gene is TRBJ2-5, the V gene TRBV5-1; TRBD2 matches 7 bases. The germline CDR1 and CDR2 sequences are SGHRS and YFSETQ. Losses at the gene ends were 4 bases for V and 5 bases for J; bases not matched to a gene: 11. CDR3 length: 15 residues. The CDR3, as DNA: TGCGCCAGCAGCCCGGTACTAGCGAAGGGGGAGACCCAGTACTTC. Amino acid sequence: CASSPVLAKGETQYF.

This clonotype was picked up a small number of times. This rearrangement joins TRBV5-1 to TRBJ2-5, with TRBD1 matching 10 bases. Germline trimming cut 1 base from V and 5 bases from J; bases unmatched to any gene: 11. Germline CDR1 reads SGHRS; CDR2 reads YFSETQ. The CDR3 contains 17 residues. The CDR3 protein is CASSLHPGQGGEETQYF. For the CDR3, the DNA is TGCGCCAGCAGCTTGCACCCCGGACAGGGGGGAGAGGAGACCCAGTACTTC. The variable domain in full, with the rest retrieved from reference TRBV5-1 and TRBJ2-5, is KAGVTQTPRYLIKTRGQQVTLSCSPISGHRSVSWYQQTPGQGLQFLFEYFSETQRNKGNFPGRFSGRQFSNSRSEMNVSTLELGDSALYLCASSLHPGQGGEETQYFGPGTRLLVL.

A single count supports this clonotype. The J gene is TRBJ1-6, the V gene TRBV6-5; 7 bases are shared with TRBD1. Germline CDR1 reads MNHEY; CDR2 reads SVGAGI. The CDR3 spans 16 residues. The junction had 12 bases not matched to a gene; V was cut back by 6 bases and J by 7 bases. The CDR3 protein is CASRRPDRDRNSPLHF. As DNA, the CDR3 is TGTGCCAGCAGAAGACCCGACAGGGATCGAAATTCACCCCTCCACTTT.

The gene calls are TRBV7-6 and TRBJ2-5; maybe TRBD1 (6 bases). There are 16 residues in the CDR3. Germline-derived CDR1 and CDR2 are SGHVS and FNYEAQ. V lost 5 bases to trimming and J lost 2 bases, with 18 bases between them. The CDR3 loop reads CASSQRRGQNQETQYF. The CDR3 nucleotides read TGTGCCAGCAGCCAACGACGGGGACAAAATCAAGAGACCCAGTACTTC.